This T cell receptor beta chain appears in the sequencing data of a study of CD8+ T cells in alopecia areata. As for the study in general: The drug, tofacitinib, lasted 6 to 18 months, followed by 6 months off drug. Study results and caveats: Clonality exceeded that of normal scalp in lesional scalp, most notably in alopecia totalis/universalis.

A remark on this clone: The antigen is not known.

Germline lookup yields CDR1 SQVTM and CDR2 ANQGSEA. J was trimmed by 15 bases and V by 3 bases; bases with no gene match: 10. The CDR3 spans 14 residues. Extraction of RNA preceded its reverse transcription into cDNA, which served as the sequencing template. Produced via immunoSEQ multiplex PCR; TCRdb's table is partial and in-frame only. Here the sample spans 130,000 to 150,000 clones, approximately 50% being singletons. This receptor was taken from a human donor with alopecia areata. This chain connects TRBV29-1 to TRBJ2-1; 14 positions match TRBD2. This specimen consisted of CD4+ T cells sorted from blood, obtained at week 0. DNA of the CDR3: TGCAGCGTTGACCCGGGACTAGCGGGGGTTAGCCTGTTCTTC. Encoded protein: CSVDPGLAGVSLFF.